The 6 T cell receptor beta chains below come from one sample, sequenced in a study of OX40 agonist ivuxolimab in advanced cancers. Method: immunoSEQ multiplex PCR; TCRdb's copy keeps in-frame clones and lacks some. The table has 90,000 to 100,000 clones, about four fifths seen once. The input for sequencing was CD4+ or CD8+ T cells sorted from blood, taken in a trial of the OX40 agonist ivuxolimab. These receptors were taken from an adult with an advanced solid tumor such as melanoma, head and neck, liver or kidney cancer.

V and J are TRBV10-3 and TRBJ2-5; 10 bases agree with TRBD2. Trimming took 11 bases from V and 2 from J; bases not matched to a gene: 11. This CDR3 comprises 15 residues. Germline CDR1 and CDR2: ENHRY and SYGVKD. The CDR3 loop reads CASRLSGRVQETQYF. The DNA of the CDR3 is TGTGCCTCGAGGTTGAGCGGGAGGGTTCAAGAGACCCAGTACTTC.

The J gene is TRBJ1-5, the V gene TRBV6-5; 8 positions agree with TRBD1. With V trimmed by 6 bases and J by 4 bases, 5 bases remained unmatched. Germline V gene lookup returns CDR1 MNHEY and CDR2 SVGAGI. CDR3 size: 14 residues. The DNA for the CDR3 is TGTGCCAGCAGCTTGACAGGGGATAATCAGCCCCAGCATTTT. Amino acids: CASSLTGDNQPQHF.

The V call is TRBV19, the J call TRBJ1-2, with D possibly TRBD1 on 6 matching bases. Germline CDR1 LNHDA, CDR2 SQIVND (reference sequence). V lost 2 bases and J lost 1, with 11 bases in between. The CDR3 is 15 residues long. The chain's CDR3 is CASSIRPGDNYGYTF. The CDR3 region has the DNA TGTGCCAGTAGTATAAGGCCAGGGGATAACTATGGCTACACCTTC.

The chain couples TRBV28 to TRBJ1-1; D not resolved. CDR3 size: 13 residues. With 6 bases removed from V and 0 bases from J, the gap between germline ends came to 8 bases. In germline, CDR1 is MDHEN, CDR2 SYDVKM. The CDR3 DNA reads TGTGCCAGCAGACACGTAATGAACACTGAAGCTTTCTTT. Translation: CASRHVMNTEAFF. Combining the CDR3 with reference TRBV28 and TRBJ1-1 gives the whole variable domain DVKVTQSSRYLVKRTGEKVFLECVQDMDHENMFWYRQDPGLGLRLIYFSYDVKMKEKGDIPEGYSVSREKKERFSLILESASTNQTSMYLCASRHVMNTEAFFGQGTRLTVV.

V usage is TRBV6-4 and J usage is TRBJ1-1, with D possibly TRBD1 on 5 matching bases. Trimming stripped 5 bases from V and 1 base from J, with 8 bases between. The germline V gene has CDR1 MRHNA and CDR2 SNTAGT. The CDR3 consists of 13 residues. The CDR3 nucleotides read TGTGCCAGCAGTTCAGGGCCGAACACTGAAGCTTTCTTT. It specifies CASSSGPNTEAFF.

The gene calls are TRBV7-6 and TRBJ2-3; 15 bases match TRBD2. In germline, CDR1 is SGHVS, CDR2 FNYEAQ. V trimming: 6 bases; J trimming: 5 bases; junction bases outside the gene matches: 3. The CDR3 is made up of 15 amino acids. CDR3 nucleotides: TGTGCCAGCAGGAGGACTAGCGGGGGGGTAGATACGCAGTATTTT. This codes for CASRRTSGGVDTQYF.